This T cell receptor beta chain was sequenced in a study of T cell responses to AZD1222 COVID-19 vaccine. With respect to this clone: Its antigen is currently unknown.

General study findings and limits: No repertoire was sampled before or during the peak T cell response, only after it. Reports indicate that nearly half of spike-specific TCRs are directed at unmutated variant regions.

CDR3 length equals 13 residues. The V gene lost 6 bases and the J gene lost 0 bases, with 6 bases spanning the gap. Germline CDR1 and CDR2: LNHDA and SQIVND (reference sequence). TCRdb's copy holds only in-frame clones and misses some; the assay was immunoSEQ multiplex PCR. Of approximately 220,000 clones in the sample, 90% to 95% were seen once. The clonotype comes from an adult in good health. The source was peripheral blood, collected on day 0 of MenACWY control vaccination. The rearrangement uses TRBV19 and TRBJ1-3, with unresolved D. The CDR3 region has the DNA TGTGCCAGTAGCGGCTTCTCTGGAAACACCATATATTTT. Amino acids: CASSGFSGNTIYF.